These 10 T cell receptor beta chains share one sample of origin, sequenced in a study of beta chain features in type 1 diabetes. Study-wide results and limits: People with Type 1 diabetes carried modestly yet significantly shorter TCRB CDR3s in all four CD4+ subsets.

As every portion of the isolated RNA was reverse transcribed, the sequencing read expressed TCRB transcripts. Assay: immunoSEQ multiplex PCR; the TCRdb copy retains only in-frame clones and omits some. Among 600,000 to 700,000 clones listed, around 12% were seen once. These receptors' antigens are unknown. Sequenced: naive CD4+ T cells from blood. The receptors derive from a man aged 30 to 45 with type 1 diabetes.

V gene TRBV6-5 combines with J gene TRBJ2-1; maybe TRBD2 (5 bases). V lost 5 bases, J lost 9 bases, and 14 bases lay in between. The CDR3 contains 13 residues. CDR1 and CDR2 (germline): MNHEY, SVGAGI. CDR3 amino acids: CASSHTEEGEQFF. CDR3 DNA sequence: TGTGCCAGCAGTCACACCGAAGAGGGTGAGCAGTTCTTC.

This clone appeared a few times. The J gene is TRBJ2-3, the V gene TRBV5-1, with 11 bases aligning to TRBD2. J gave up 4 bases and V 4 bases, and 5 bases lay outside the gene matches. The CDR3 runs 15 residues. In germline, CDR1 is SGHRS, CDR2 YFSETQ. The CDR3 sequence is CASSPGTSGPDTQYF. Here the CDR3 DNA reads TGCGCCAGCAGCCCTGGGACTAGCGGCCCAGATACGCAGTATTTT.

This sequence joins TRBV6-1 and TRBJ1-2; the match to TRBD1 covers 7 bases. The V segment lost 6 bases and the J segment 1 base; nucleotides outside the gene matches: 8. The CDR3 consists of 15 residues. Germline values: CDR1 MNHNS, CDR2 SASEGT. Written as DNA, the CDR3 is TGTGCCAGCAGCCAAGGGGGCAGGATTAACTATGGCTACACCTTC. Residues: CASSQGGRINYGYTF.

The rearrangement links TRBV7-2 to TRBJ2-2, with no clear D. Germline V gives CDR1 SGHTA, CDR2 FQGNSA. V was trimmed by 0 bases and J by 6 bases, leaving 11 bases between them. This CDR3 is 15 amino acids long. The CDR3 nucleotides read TGTGCCAGCAGCTTAGCGCTCAGGTCTTCCGGGGAGCTGTTTTTT. Amino acid sequence: CASSLALRSSGELFF.

V and J are TRBV7-2 and TRBJ2-7; D tentatively reads TRBD1 or TRBD2 (6 bases each). V was shortened by 5 bases and J by 2 bases, with 19 bases between the two germline ends. Germline V gene data show CDR1 as SGHTA and CDR2 as FQGNSA. This CDR3 has 16 residues. The CDR3 coding sequence is TGTGCCAGCAGCCTAGGAGGCGGGACATCCCCCTACGAGCAGTACTTC. Translating it yields CASSLGGGTSPYEQYF.

The chain employs TRBV29-1 and TRBJ1-1; D unresolved. V was shortened by 7 bases and J by 3 bases, with 9 bases between the two germline ends. The CDR3 sequence is 11 residues long. Germline V lookup: CDR1 SQVTM, CDR2 ANQGSEA. The CDR3 bases are TGCAGCGGAAGGTTGGACACTGAAGCTTTCTTT. Protein sequence: CSGRLDTEAFF. The whole variable domain, filled in from reference TRBV29-1 and TRBJ1-1, reads SAVISQKPSRDICQRGTSLTIQCQVDSQVTMMFWYRQQPGQSLTLIATANQGSEATYESGFVIDKFPISRPNLTFSTLTVSNMSPEDSSIYLCSGRLDTEAFFGQGTRLTVV.

A remark on this clone: Other DNA sequences in the sample encode the same CDR3. The chain links TRBV7-9 to TRBJ2-7; D is undetermined. The CDR3 is 14 amino acids. The ends were cut back, 0 bases at V and 7 bases at J, with 13 bases in the middle. CDR1 and CDR2 (germline): SEHNR, FQNEAQ (reference sequence). The CDR3 here is CASSLARSLGEQYF. The CDR3 DNA is TGTGCCAGCAGCTTAGCGCGGTCCTTGGGTGAGCAGTACTTC.

The chain has TRBV11-2 and TRBJ2-7; D is unclear. Germline values: CDR1 SGHAT, CDR2 FQNNGV. The V end lost 3 bases, the J end lost 2 bases, and 5 bases lay between the germline ends. The CDR3 is made up of 12 amino acids. The CDR3 nucleotides read TGTGCCAGCAGCTTGACAACCTACGAGCAGTACTTC. Its protein product is CASSLTTYEQYF.

Only a few counts were recorded for this clone. This chain joins TRBV4-3 and TRBJ2-3, with TRBD2 matching over 8 bases. The CDR3 runs to 17 residues. V gave up 0 bases and J gave up 4 bases; unmatched junction bases: 9. Germline CDR1 LGHNA, CDR2 YSLEER. This CDR3 is CASSQDLRGAASDTQYF. CDR3 nucleotide sequence: TGCGCCAGCAGCCAAGATTTGCGGGGGGCCGCATCAGATACGCAGTATTTT.

This clone occurred a few times. The chain uses TRBV18 and TRBJ1-3; no firm D call. V shed 4 bases and J shed 0 bases, with 13 bases lying between them. CDR3 length: 16 residues. Germline assignment: CDR1 KGHSH and CDR2 LQKENI. CDR3 residues: CASSRLQAFSGNTIYF. The CDR3, as DNA: TGTGCCAGCTCACGACTCCAGGCTTTCTCTGGAAACACCATATATTTT.